This T cell receptor (beta chain) was sequenced during a study of monozygotic twins with cystic fibrosis. V gave up 4 bases and J gave up 2 bases, with 8 bases separating them. Germline lookup yields CDR1 WNHNN and CDR2 SYGVQD (reference sequence). This CDR3 spans 13 amino acids. Concerning this clone: Antigen unknown.

Sequenced by immunoSEQ multiplex PCR; TCRdb stores in-frame clones only, minus some. The table has tens of thousands of clones, just under 85% seen once; the top ten hold around 1%. General observations from the study: No link emerged between shared CDR3 counts and age, concordance or severity. Co-twins had the most similar V usage for 13 of 16 pairs, J for 8.

This chain uses TRBV10-1 with TRBJ1-1, with no clear D. What was sequenced was blood. The sequence came from a girl aged 2 to 10 with cystic fibrosis. The CDR3 DNA reads TGCGCCAGCAGTGTCGGAAAAAACACTGAAGCTTTCTTT. Residues: CASSVGKNTEAFF.